Given below is one TCR beta chain in context. Its antigen is not yet known. No per-base quality is available; no much larger clone lies one base away. The entry originates in a study of T cell responses to AZD1222 COVID-19 vaccine (dated by TCRdb to about 2021). Concerning the study at large: Because spike-specific TCR depth and breadth did not differ between the two schedules, AZD1222 recipients who got a second dose at roughly 4 weeks were pooled with those who got a second dose at roughly 12 weeks. A total of just over 230 trial participants underwent TCR sequencing, of whom roughly 210 had received two doses of AZD1222 and 26 had received two doses of the MenACWY control vaccine. Enrollment into the trials was organized by age into subgroups of 18-55, 56-69 and 70-plus years, and those subgroups contained approximately 150, 30 and 60 TCR-sequenced participants, respectively. Broader findings and caveats from the paper: Nearly half of unique spike-specific TCRs reportedly recognized epitopes outside regions mutated in the B.1.351 and B.1.1.7 variants. Vaccine-associated CD4 TCRs spanned the whole spike protein, with dominant responses in regions 160-218 and 743-854. Participants were mostly white British, with more females than males. The authors suggested clonal diversity may have been underestimated. No day 14 peak-response samples were available, so repertoires were characterized only after the peak T cell response. Only six AZD1222 recipients were SARS-CoV-2 seropositive at baseline, limiting conclusions about previously exposed vaccinees. Spike-specific TCR breadth and depth rose significantly after two AZD1222 doses compared with day 0 and with MenACWY recipients. The 56-69-year group was small, and its depth increase did not reach significance, likely because of low power.

The CDR3 regions of human TCRbeta chains were subjected to immunosequencing. The original pipeline was this. TCRs in the repertoires were compared against a reference library of SARS-CoV-2-specific TCRs that had been generated with the MIRA antigen-specificity platform. Breadth was defined as the fraction of unique TCRs that were SARS-CoV-2-associated, and depth was defined as the fraction of total T cells that were SARS-CoV-2-associated. Using the MIRA data, each spike-specific TCR was assigned both to the spike region to which the TCR was reactive and to a CD4 or CD8 class. Log10-transformed breadth and depth values were compared by one-way ANOVA with Sidak's multiple comparisons tests. In its TCRdb copy, this immuneACCESS table keeps in-frame sequences only and misses some clones. Where compared with another copy, unresolved V genes explain less than half of these, and the others have no known cause. That table supplies the V and J calls and clone size; D and trimming were determined from the DNA. This sample holds roughly 260,000 clones; approximately 93% were observed only once. The ten largest clones take up 0.5% to 0.7% of the sample.

The sample's time point label, in plain terms: baseline before first vaccination. Vaccinee samples were obtained from the UK trials COV001 and COV002, which included a single-blind randomized controlled phase 2/3 trial of AZD1222 (ChAdOx1 nCoV-19) in healthy adults. Trial participant PBMC samples were collected at day 0 and day 28 after the second dose for TCRbeta chain sequencing. Per the germline V gene, MDHEN is the CDR1 and SYDVKM is the CDR2. Inclusive of the bounding cysteine and phenylalanine, the CDR3 is 15 residues long. The sequence is cut down to CDR3 DNA, 45 bases in frame from base 1. Trimming costs V 2 bases and J 4 bases, and their ends lie 11 bases apart.

This TCR was recovered from an adult in good health. The sample was peripheral blood, taken on day 0 of AZD1222 vaccination. The chain couples TRBV28 to TRBJ1-4, with the D gene call left open. The nucleotides are TGTGCCAGCAGTTTAGTAGGGAGGGATAATGAAAAACTGTTTTTT. Its amino acids are CASSLVGRDNEKLFF.